This T cell receptor beta chain was sequenced during a study of blood T cell repertoires in COVID-19. Study background: Donors in the United States, Italy and Spain gave samples during acute or convalescent COVID-19. T cells, B-cell-depleted T cells, or PBMCs provided the cDNA or gDNA that served as material.

Methods used by the authors: The authors estimated nucleated cell counts from reference gene primer amplification. The method was immunoSEQ multiplex PCR; TCRdb's version includes in-frame clones alone and lacks a portion of them. The V and J calls and clone size are taken from that table; D and trimming were inferred from the DNA. The data hold about 110,000 clones, with about two thirds observed a single time. This CDR3 is 13 amino acids long. V gave up 3 bases and J gave up 4 bases, with 9 bases separating them. The TCR comes from a human donor with acute or convalescent COVID-19. The donor label of this sample is uncertain. The specimen was peripheral blood. The chain employs TRBV12-3 or TRBV12-4 and TRBJ2-5; perhaps TRBD2 as D (5 bases). CDR3 in DNA: TGTGCCAGCAGTTTCTCCGAGGGAGAGACCCAGTACTTC. Residues: CASSFSEGETQYF.